This T cell receptor beta chain originates from a study of T cells in localized non-small cell lung cancer. In the case of this clone: Its antigen is not identified.

Clones were sequenced by immunoSEQ multiplex PCR, and TCRdb holds only the in-frame ones, with some missing. Among 25,000 to 30,000 clones listed, approximately 78% were seen once. Study-level findings and limits: Heterogeneity is still possible, as just one tumor region was sequenced.

CDR3 size: 15 residues. Germline lookup yields CDR1 LNHDA and CDR2 SQIVND (reference sequence). Germline trimming cut 5 bases from V and 2 bases from J; bases unmatched to any gene: 6. This chain connects TRBV19 to TRBJ2-7, with TRBD1 identical over 10 bases. This sequence originates from a woman aged 40 to 75 with stage I lung adenocarcinoma. Source: peripheral blood, taken before any cancer treatment. DNA for the CDR3: TGTGCCAGTAGTCCACGGACAGGGGGGGCCTACGAGCAGTACTTC. It codes for CASSPRTGGAYEQYF.